This T cell receptor beta chain was sequenced in a study of response to subunit inactivated influenza vaccine. This clonotype was found many times. What it binds is not known. Germline CDR1 SEHNR, CDR2 FQNEAQ (reference sequence). The ends were cut back, 5 bases at V and 5 bases at J, with 15 bases in the middle. The CDR3 contains 14 residues. TCRdb fed the RT-PCR reads into MiXCR, producing one record per CDR3 protein. This sample has over 150,000 distinct CDR3 sequences, with around 15% found just once. Study results and caveats: Only a handful of new T cells, the authors suggested, are recruited with each seasonal influenza vaccination.

The chain uses TRBV7-9 and TRBJ2-5; no reliable D call. The clonotype originates from a man aged 50 to 59 who received an inactivated influenza vaccine. The source material was CD8+ T cells sorted from PBMCs, sampled approximately 5 days after vaccination. The DNA of the CDR3 is TGTGCCAGCAGCGGCTCGTGGGGTTACGAGACCCAGTACTTC. It yields the protein CASSGSWGYETQYF.